The T cell receptor (beta chain) described here comes from a study of cytomegalovirus exposure and HLA in healthy donors. The J segment lost 2 bases and the V segment lost 0 bases, leaving 2 bases of the junction unmatched. Germline V gene sequence: CDR1 SGHRS, CDR2 YFSETQ. The CDR3 loop spans 16 amino acids. Vbeta (60) and Jbeta (13) primers were used in the PCR. Sequenced by immunoSEQ multiplex PCR; TCRdb stores in-frame clones only, minus some. This table holds around 140,000 clones, 65% to 85% found once. This clone occurred a few times. Its cognate antigen is unknown. Study-level results: The only immune exposure information that was available was CMV serostatus.

The clonotype comes from a man under 40 in good health and CMV-seronegative. This chain connects TRBV5-1 to TRBJ2-2, with 9 positions matching TRBD2. Sequencing used PBMCs. CDR3 region: CASSLASGTNTGELFF. The CDR3, as DNA: TGCGCCAGCAGCTTGGCTAGCGGGACCAACACCGGGGAGCTGTTTTTT. Full variable domain (remainder filled in from reference TRBV5-1 and TRBJ2-2): KAGVTQTPRYLIKTRGQQVTLSCSPISGHRSVSWYQQTPGQGLQFLFEYFSETQRNKGNFPGRFSGRQFSNSRSEMNVSTLELGDSALYLCASSLASGTNTGELFFGEGSRLTVL.